These T cell receptor beta chains were read from a single sample in a study of spatial heterogeneity in lung cancer. TCRdb re-analysed the 5' RACE reads in MiXCR, keeping a single row per CDR3 protein. The data hold about 11,000 distinct CDR3 sequences, with around 10% observed a single time. Specimen: PBMCs, collected at follow-up. These receptors were obtained from a female donor with early-stage non-small cell lung cancer. Each CDR3 is given with its conserved first and last residue. The D gene is left open where the match is weak. Rows may omit the clone size; those that give it use once, few, many or a size class.

d_call	clone_size	v_call	j_call	cdr3_nt	cdr3_aa
TRBD1	many	TRBV19	TRBJ2-7	TGTGCCAGTAGTAAACAGGGGTTCTCCTACGAGCAGTACTTC	CASSKQGFSYEQYF
TRBD1	-	TRBV6-2/TRBV6-3	TRBJ2-1	TGTGCCAGCAGCAAGACAGGGGGCGAAGTGAAGCAGTTCTTC	CASSKTGGEVKQFF
TRBD1	many	TRBV20-1	TRBJ1-2	TGCAGTGCTAGACCAGGACAGGCGACAACGTATGGCTACACCTTC	CSARPGQATTYGYTF
-	few	TRBV7-2	TRBJ1-4	TGTGCCAGCAGCCGGGGGGAACTGTTTTTT	CASSRGELFF
-	many	TRBV30	TRBJ2-3	TGTGCCTGGAGTCCCGGACAGGGAGGGGGAGATACGCAGTATTTT	CAWSPGQGGGDTQYF
TRBD1	many	TRBV29-1	TRBJ2-2	TGCAGCGTTGCCGAGGGACAGCACACCGGGGAGCTGTTTTTT	CSVAEGQHTGELFF
-	many	TRBV20-1	TRBJ2-5	TGCAGTGCAAATACGGGACTGTCCCAAGAGACCCAGTACTTC	CSANTGLSQETQYF
-	many	TRBV20-1	TRBJ2-5	TGCAGTGCTGGCCTCTCTCCGGGGCAAGAGACCCAGTACTTC	CSAGLSPGQETQYF
TRBD1	many	TRBV30	TRBJ2-4	TGTGCCTGGAGTGTATCCCGAGACAGGGGCCGACTCGCCAAAAACATTCAGTACTTC	CAWSVSRDRGRLAKNIQYF
-	many	TRBV11-2	TRBJ2-4	TGTGCCAGCAGCCCAAGACCTGTGGGGGCAAACATTCAGTACTTC	CASSPRPVGANIQYF
-	few	TRBV6-6	TRBJ2-7	TGTGCCAGCAGCCCCAAGCCTTACGAGCAGTACTTC	CASSPKPYEQYF
TRBD2	many	TRBV5-5	TRBJ2-7	TGTGCCAGCAGCGGCACTAGCGGGAGGCTAGGCGAGCAGTACTTC	CASSGTSGRLGEQYF
-	many	TRBV20-1	TRBJ1-1	TGCAGTGCTAGAGATCGAGGTGGAGGGATGTGGACTGAAGCTTTCTTT	CSARDRGGGMWTEAFF
TRBD2	many	TRBV9	TRBJ2-2	TGTGCCTCCGGGGCGGGAGGGACGAACACCGGGGAGCTGTTTTTT	CASGAGGTNTGELFF
-	few	TRBV28	TRBJ1-5	TGTGCCAGCGGAAATCAGCCCCAGCATTTT	CASGNQPQHF
TRBD2	many	TRBV6-2/TRBV6-3	TRBJ2-3	TGTGCCAGCAGTAGGACTAGCCGTACAGATACGCAGTATTTT	CASSRTSRTDTQYF
TRBD1	many	TRBV11-2	TRBJ1-6	TGTGCCAGCAGCTTAGAAGGGACAGGGGAGCGGAATTCACCCCTCCACTTT	CASSLEGTGERNSPLHF
TRBD2	few	TRBV12-3/TRBV12-4	TRBJ2-1	TGTGCCAGCAGTTCCAGACTAGCGGGAGGGCCCAATGAGCAGTTCTTC	CASSSRLAGGPNEQFF
-	-	TRBV13	TRBJ2-1	TGTGCCAGCAGCATGTCCGGGCTAGTGAATAATGAGCAGTTCTTC	CASSMSGLVNNEQFF
-	-	TRBV5-1	TRBJ2-5	TGCGCCAGCAGCTTGCGGGCACCTGGAGGCTCGGAGACCCAGTACTTC	CASSLRAPGGSETQYF
-	many	TRBV5-1	TRBJ2-3	TGCGCCAGCAGCTCTCAGGACATCGGCACAGATACGCAGTATTTT	CASSSQDIGTDTQYF
TRBD2	many	TRBV11-2	TRBJ2-7	TGTGCCAGCAGCTTAGGGACTAGCGGGAGGGCCTACGAGCAGTACTTC	CASSLGTSGRAYEQYF
TRBD1	many	TRBV28	TRBJ2-7	TGTGCCAGCAGTTTAGGGACAGGGTGGTCCTACGAGCAGTACTTC	CASSLGTGWSYEQYF
-	many	TRBV7-8	TRBJ1-2	TGTGCCAGCAGCTATGACAGGACCTGGGGCTACACCTTC	CASSYDRTWGYTF
-	many	TRBV27	TRBJ2-3	TGTGCCAGCAGTCGGGCATTGGATACGCAGTATTTT	CASSRALDTQYF
-	many	TRBV28	TRBJ1-1	TGTGCCAGCAGTTTATTAGGGCGGACAGCTTTCTTT	CASSLLGRTAFF
TRBD1	many	TRBV13	TRBJ2-1	TGTGCCAGCAGCCGGGACAGGGAAAATGAGCAGTTCTTC	CASSRDRENEQFF
-	many	TRBV5-1	TRBJ2-6	TGCGCCAGCGGGGACTCTGGGGCCAACGTCCTGACTTTC	CASGDSGANVLTF
TRBD1	many	TRBV7-9	TRBJ2-6	TGTGCCAGCAGCTTCCCGGGACAGGTCCTATCTGGGGCCAACGTCCTGACTTTC	CASSFPGQVLSGANVLTF
-	many	TRBV13	TRBJ2-7	TGTGCCAGCAGCACGACACACCACGAGCAGTACTTC	CASSTTHHEQYF
-	-	TRBV5-6	TRBJ1-1	TGTGCCAGCAGCTTGGACGACAACACTGAAGCTTTCTTT	CASSLDDNTEAFF
TRBD2	many	TRBV6-5	TRBJ2-2	TGTGCCAGCAGTTACGGGCTAGCGGGAGCCACCGGGGAGCTGTTTTTT	CASSYGLAGATGELFF
-	many	TRBV7-9	TRBJ1-1	TGTGCCAGCAGCTTAGGGCAGAACACTGAAGCTTTCTTT	CASSLGQNTEAFF
-	many	TRBV23-1	TRBJ2-7	TGCGCCAGCAGTCATTGCCGCGCGGGGGCTTCCTACGAGCAGTACTTC	CASSHCRAGASYEQYF
-	-	TRBV12-3/TRBV12-4	TRBJ2-5	TGTGCCAGCAGTTTACGAGAGACCCAGTACTTC	CASSLRETQYF
-	many	TRBV6-5	TRBJ2-2	TGTGCCAGCTCCGAAACCCGCGCGAACACCGGGGAGCTGTTTTTT	CASSETRANTGELFF
TRBD2	many	TRBV7-6	TRBJ2-5	TGTGCCAGCAGCCTGGGACTAGCGGACTACCAAGAGACCCAGTACTTC	CASSLGLADYQETQYF
-	many	TRBV10-3	TRBJ1-2	TGTGCCATCAGTGAATTGCCAGGGAACTATGGCTACACCTTC	CAISELPGNYGYTF
-	many	TRBV12-3/TRBV12-4	TRBJ2-3	TGTGCCAGCAGCCCCGCGAGGGGCACAGATACGCAGTATTTT	CASSPARGTDTQYF